A selection of T cell receptor beta chains follows, all from one sample in a study of blood T cell repertoires in COVID-19. Clones were read by immunoSEQ multiplex PCR, and TCRdb kept only the in-frame ones, dropping some. The sample lists under 150,000 clones; roughly 80% were seen once. Specimen: peripheral blood. The receptor source for this set is a human donor in a cohort sampled during active COVID-19. Each CDR3 is given with its conserved first and last residue. Rows may omit the clone size; those that give it use once, few, many or a size class.

>TRBV6-5|TRBJ2-2|-
CASRDRGLRTGELFF
>TRBV5-4|TRBJ2-7|-
CASSPSGSLGDEQYF
>TRBV30|TRBJ1-2|-
CAWSILGLYGYTF
>TRBV29-1|TRBJ1-2|-
CSAAEDRVRYGYTF
>TRBV7-8|TRBJ2-5|-
CASASRAQETQYF
>TRBV18|TRBJ1-5|-
CASSQGDRNQPQHF
>TRBV7-2|TRBJ2-5|-
CASSQRTSGRETQYF
>TRBV7-2|TRBJ2-3|once
CASSSQRGGSDTQYF
>TRBV5-1|TRBJ2-5|-
CASSLVLGGARETQYF
>TRBV19|TRBJ2-2|-
CASSSHRGRTNTGELFF
>TRBV4-2|TRBJ2-5|-
CASSQDFSETQYF
>TRBV29-1|TRBJ2-6|-
CSVGGLSGANVLTF
>TRBV6-5|TRBJ2-3|-
CASSYSDRSTDTQYF
>TRBV4-3|TRBJ2-2|-
CASSQEGTANTGELFF
>TRBV7-2|TRBJ1-1|-
CASSLVGQSIAFF
>TRBV19|TRBJ2-7|-
CASTAGTPAEQYF
>TRBV15|TRBJ2-4|-
CATQDRAIAKNIQYF
>TRBV19|TRBJ2-3|-
CASSSGTSGGPTQYF
>TRBV19|TRBJ1-1|-
CASIPIGPLGGATEAFF
>TRBV5-1|TRBJ1-4|-
CASKRQTTNEKLFF
>TRBV11-1|TRBJ2-7|-
CASSSPTGGKDEQYF
>TRBV30|TRBJ2-1|-
CAWSTQRAYNEQFF
>TRBV14|TRBJ1-6|-
CASSQGQGFNSPLHF
>TRBV3-1/TRBV3-2|TRBJ1-2|-
CASSQKRLGQTNYGYTF
>TRBV15|TRBJ2-2|-
CATSRSGGTGELFF
>TRBV10-1|TRBJ1-2|-
CASSPGTGTLPYGYTF
>TRBV3-1/TRBV3-2|TRBJ2-1|-
CASSQDPTSNEQFF
>TRBV19|TRBJ1-2|-
CASRTSLEAWGDRANYGYTF
>TRBV20-1|TRBJ2-7|-
CSARGQKRQYF
>TRBV7-2|TRBJ2-4|-
CASSLASASGGLGAKNIQYF
>TRBV6-5|TRBJ1-1|-
CASNKEGGATEAFF
>TRBV11-3|TRBJ2-2|-
CASSLSGETTGELFF
>TRBV3-1/TRBV3-2|TRBJ2-4|-
CASSPTGEPAKNIQYF
>TRBV7-8|TRBJ2-7|-
CASSLDSTSGRSYEQYF
>TRBV5-6|TRBJ2-7|-
CASISTSGRIGYEQYF
>TRBV30|TRBJ2-3|-
CAWSTGGGNTQYF
>TRBV6-2/TRBV6-3|TRBJ1-2|-
CASSYRQGHGYTF
>TRBV5-1|TRBJ2-1|-
CASSSTSGGYNEQFF
>TRBV2|TRBJ2-5|once
CASSEARGVRETQYF
>TRBV9|TRBJ2-2|few
CASSVRGTGELFF
>TRBV24-1|TRBJ2-3|-
CATDRGSTDTQYF
>TRBV18|TRBJ2-6|-
CASSPATRQGSGANVLTF